The present entry profiles one T cell receptor (beta chain) with its context. Its antigen remains unidentified. Donors came from a validation cohort of over a hundred subjects, distinct from the first 666-subject cohort. The assay was immunoSEQ multiplex PCR, and TCRdb's table has in-frame clones only and misses some. The sample records roughly 190,000 clones, 86% being singletons. This entry belongs to a study of cytomegalovirus exposure and HLA in healthy donors. Study-wide results and caveats: Clusters of TCRs from the first cohort tended to co-occur in the roughly 120 validation repertoires (as a later analysis found). As confirmed in vitro, a few CMV-associated chains were specific for CMV antigens.

The CDR3 extends over 15 amino acids. CDR1 and CDR2 from the germline V gene are SGHRS and YFSETQ. V shed 2 bases, J shed 2 bases, and the junction held 3 bases outside the gene matches. J is TRBJ2-1 and V is TRBV5-1; 8 bases fit TRBD2. The sequencing input was PBMCs. This TCR was sampled from a woman aged 18-29 years in good health and CMV-seronegative. CDR3 amino acids: CASSFSGGAYNEQFF. In DNA, the CDR3 is TGCGCCAGCAGCTTTTCGGGAGGGGCCTACAATGAGCAGTTCTTC.